This entry features one T cell receptor (beta chain) sequence. Its matching antigen is unknown. The repertoire was sequenced with immunoSEQ multiplex PCR; TCRdb's copy has only in-frame clones and lacks some. The sample contains about 39,000 clones, over 90% of which appear only once. The data stem from a study of graft-versus-host responses after intestinal transplantation. Whole-study results and caveats: Early post-transplant declines in HvG were associated with peak levels of circulating GvH clones.

The CDR3 totals 14 residues. V lost 0 bases and J lost 10, with 13 bases in between. CDR1 is SGHVS, CDR2 FQNEAQ, per germline. This TCR was sampled from a human donor who was the organ donor for an intestinal transplant. The chain uses TRBV7-8 and TRBJ2-1; D is possibly TRBD2 (6 bases). The sequenced sample was unstimulated CD8+ T cells sorted from spleen or lymph node cells, obtained before transplant. CDR3 loop: CASSLAGTAWEQFF. In DNA, the CDR3 is TGTGCCAGCAGCTTAGCCGGGACTGCCTGGGAGCAGTTCTTC.